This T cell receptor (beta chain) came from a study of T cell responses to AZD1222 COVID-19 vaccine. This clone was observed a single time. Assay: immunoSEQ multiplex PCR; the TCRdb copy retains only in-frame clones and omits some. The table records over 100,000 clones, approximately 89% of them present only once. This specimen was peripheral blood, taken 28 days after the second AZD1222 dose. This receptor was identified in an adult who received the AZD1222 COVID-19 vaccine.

Here the CDR3 DNA reads TGTGCCAGCAGCTTTCATGGGTCAGACACCATATATTTT. Protein sequence: CASSFHGSDTIYF. The gene calls are TRBV7-9 and TRBJ1-3, with D unclear. Per germline, CDR1 SEHNR and CDR2 FQNEAQ (reference sequence). Trimming removed 3 bases at V and 8 bases at J, with 11 bases between. The CDR3 runs to 13 residues.